This T cell receptor (beta chain) stems from a study of CD8 T cells in ankylosing spondylitis. Per germline, CDR1 SGHKS and CDR2 YYEKEE (reference sequence). The V and J ends lost 1 base and 3 bases, in that order; junction bases with no gene match: 6. This CDR3 has 15 amino acids. There are a few counts of this clonotype. Its cognate antigen is unknown. Study results and caveats: Ankylosing spondylitis blood appeared to carry a characteristic TCR beta motif of 7 or 8 highly homologous variants. Reported data indicate significant enrichment of disease-linked clones within matched ankylosing spondylitis synovial fluid.

Quantitative molecular-barcoded 5'-RACE generated the TCR beta libraries. TCRdb reprocessed the 5' RACE reads via MiXCR and lists one record per CDR3 protein. The sample lists some 270,000 distinct CDR3 sequences, around 32% occurring once. The sequence was obtained from a male donor with ankylosing spondylitis or in good health (not recorded which). Sequences were obtained from blood, either unsorted or a sorted T cell fraction (not recorded which). The chain carries TRBV5-5 and TRBJ2-7, with TRBD1 identical over 8 bases. CDR3 sequence: CASSLSWDRYYEQYF. The CDR3 DNA reads as TGTGCCAGCAGCTTGAGTTGGGACAGGTACTACGAGCAGTACTTC.